This TCR beta chain was retrieved from a study of beta chain features in type 1 diabetes. Study conclusions and caveats: Healthy donors had naive, central memory and Treg TCRB repertoires that appeared less similar than those seen among patients.

Sampling consisted of one heparinised blood draw per donor, averaging around 100 mL. Via CD45RO/CCR7/CD25/CD127/CD95/CD27, cells of the CD4+ naive, central memory, regulatory and stem cell-like memory subsets were sorted. Comment on this clone: Its target is not known.

The CDR3 is 12 amino acids. Germline V CDR1 and CDR2: MNHNS, SASEGT. V was pared by 2 bases and J by 4 bases, with 6 bases between. Sequenced material consisted of expressed TCRB transcripts (all of the isolated RNA was reverse transcribed). TCRdb's copy holds only in-frame clones and misses some; the assay was immunoSEQ multiplex PCR. The table shows hundreds of thousands of clones, with 14% occurring only once. Sequences were obtained from central memory CD4+ T cells from blood. The receptor was derived from a man aged 30 to 45 in good health. The chain uses TRBV6-1 and TRBJ2-7; the D is unclear. The CDR3 reads CASSEPYYEQYV. Written as DNA, the CDR3 is TGTGCCAGCAGTGAACCGTATTACGAGCAGTACGTC.